This T cell receptor beta chain was found in a study of T cells in Graves' hyperthyroidism and ophthalmopathy. Study findings and constraints: Model-based prediction identified ophthalmopathy a median approximately 6 months prior to its onset. Blood samples included most of the expanded thyroid clonotypes exceeding 0.001.

This clonotype was seen at least ten times. Its antigen is unidentified. Amplified TCR beta CDR3 regions came from RNA transcripts. TCR CDR3 underwent first-round RT-PCR with the HTBI primer set. In TCRdb, the multiplex PCR reads were re-called with MiXCR into one record per CDR3 protein. The table has 340,000 or so distinct CDR3 sequences, approximately 22% seen once. This CDR3 contains 15 residues. Trimming stripped 3 bases from V and 6 bases from J, with 15 bases between. Germline CDR1 and CDR2: KGHSH and LQKENI. Each diagnosis was grounded in clinical symptoms, serum thyroxine and TRAb, thyroid ultrasound, and orbital computed tomography. PBMCs were collected from a roughly 9.7 ml volume of fresh peripheral blood.

Sequenced: blood. The clonotype was recovered from a woman aged 50 to 60 with Graves' hyperthyroidism. V is TRBV18 and J is TRBJ1-5, with D perhaps TRBD1 (6 bases). CDR3 bases: TGTGCCAGCTCACCGACAGGCGGCGGGAGTCAGCCCCAGCATTTT. It translates to CASSPTGGGSQPQHF.